This T cell receptor beta chain was obtained from a study of siplizumab effects on memory and regulatory T cells. The CDR3 is 17 amino acids. CDR1 and CDR2 (germline): LNHDA, SQIVND (reference sequence). Overall study results and limits: Siplizumab cultures yielded proliferating Tregs whose suppressive function was not confirmed. Siplizumab, the agent tested, significantly reduced alloreactive sequences traceable to unstimulated CD4+ memory cells. In siplizumab conditions, mappable alloreactive CD4+ clones averaged around 64% Treg-derived, against 26.9% in controls.

With regard to this clone: The antigen is unknown. Relative to the germline gene, one junction end is altered; a read error may explain this.

Sequencing was performed with immunoSEQ multiplex PCR; in TCRdb, only in-frame clones are kept and a portion is missing. This table has roughly 100,000 clones, 90% to 95% appearing once. This clonotype was sampled from a human donor in good health. Sequences were obtained from CD4+ T cells sorted from blood. The rearrangement joins TRBV19 to TRBJ2-7; TRBD1 might be the D (6 bases). The CDR3 region is CVSSPQPPGHIPNEQYF. The CDR3 bases are TGTGTCAGTAGTCCCCAACCTCCGGGACACATCCCAAACGAGCAGTACTTC.